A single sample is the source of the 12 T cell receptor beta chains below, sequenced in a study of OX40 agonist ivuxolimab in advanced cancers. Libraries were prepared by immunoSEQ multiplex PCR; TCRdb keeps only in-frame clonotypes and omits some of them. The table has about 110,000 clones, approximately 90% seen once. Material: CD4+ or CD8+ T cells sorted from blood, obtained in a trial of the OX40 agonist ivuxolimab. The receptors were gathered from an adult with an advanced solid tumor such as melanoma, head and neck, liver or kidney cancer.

The CDR3 DNA is TGTGCCAGCAGCCCGGACAGGAGAAACTACAATGAGCAGTTCTTC. This encodes CASSPDRRNYNEQFF. The rearrangement joins TRBV7-7 to TRBJ2-1, with 7 bases aligning to TRBD1. V was clipped by 5 bases and J by 3 bases; unmatched bases: 7. CDR3 length equals 15 residues. The germline CDR1 and CDR2 sequences are SSHAT and FNYEAQ (reference sequence).

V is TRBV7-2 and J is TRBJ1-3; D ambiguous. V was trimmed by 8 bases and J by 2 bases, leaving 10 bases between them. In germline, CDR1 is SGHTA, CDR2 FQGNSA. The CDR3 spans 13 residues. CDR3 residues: CASRESPGNTIYF. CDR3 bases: TGTGCCAGCCGGGAGAGCCCTGGAAACACCATATATTTT. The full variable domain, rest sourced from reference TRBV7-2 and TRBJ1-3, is GAGVSQSPSNKVTEKGKDVELRCDPISGHTALYWYRQSLGQGLEFLIYFQGNSAPDKSGLPSDRFSAERTGGSVSTLTIQRTQQEDSAVYLCASRESPGNTIYFGEGSWLTVV.

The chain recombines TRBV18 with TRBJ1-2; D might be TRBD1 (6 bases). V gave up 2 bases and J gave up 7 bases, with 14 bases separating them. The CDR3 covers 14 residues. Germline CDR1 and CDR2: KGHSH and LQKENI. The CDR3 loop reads CASSPIAGAGGYTF. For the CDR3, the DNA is TGTGCCAGCTCACCAATAGCAGGGGCCGGTGGCTACACCTTC.

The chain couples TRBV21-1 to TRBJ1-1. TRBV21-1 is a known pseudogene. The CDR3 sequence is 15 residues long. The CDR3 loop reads CASSKVCRWGTEAFF. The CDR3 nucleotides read TGTGCCAGCAGCAAAGTTTGCAGGTGGGGCACTGAAGCTTTCTTT.

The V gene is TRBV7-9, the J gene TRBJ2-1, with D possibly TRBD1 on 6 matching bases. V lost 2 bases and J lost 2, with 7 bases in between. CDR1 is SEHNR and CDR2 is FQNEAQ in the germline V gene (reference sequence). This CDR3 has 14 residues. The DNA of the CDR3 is TGTGCCAGCAGCTTACAGGGGACCTACAATGAGCAGTTCTTC. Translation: CASSLQGTYNEQFF.

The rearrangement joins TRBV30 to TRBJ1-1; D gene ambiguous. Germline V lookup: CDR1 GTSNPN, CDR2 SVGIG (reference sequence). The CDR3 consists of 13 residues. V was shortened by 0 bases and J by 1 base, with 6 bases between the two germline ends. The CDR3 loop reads CAWSVRENTEAFF. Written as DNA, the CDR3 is TGTGCCTGGAGTGTACGGGAGAACACTGAAGCTTTCTTT.

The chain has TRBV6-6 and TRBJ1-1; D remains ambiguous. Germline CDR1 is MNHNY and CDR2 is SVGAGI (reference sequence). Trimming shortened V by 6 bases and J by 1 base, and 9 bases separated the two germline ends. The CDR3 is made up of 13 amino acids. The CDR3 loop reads CASRPSGNTEAFF. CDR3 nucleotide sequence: TGTGCCAGCAGGCCTTCGGGGAACACTGAAGCTTTCTTT.

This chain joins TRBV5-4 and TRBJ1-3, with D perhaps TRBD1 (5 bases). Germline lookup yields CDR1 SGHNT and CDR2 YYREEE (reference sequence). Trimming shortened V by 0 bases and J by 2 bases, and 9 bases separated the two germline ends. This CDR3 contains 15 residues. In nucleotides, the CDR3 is TGTGCCAGCAGCTTGGTCGGGGGGGCTGGAAACACCATATATTTT. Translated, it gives CASSLVGGAGNTIYF.

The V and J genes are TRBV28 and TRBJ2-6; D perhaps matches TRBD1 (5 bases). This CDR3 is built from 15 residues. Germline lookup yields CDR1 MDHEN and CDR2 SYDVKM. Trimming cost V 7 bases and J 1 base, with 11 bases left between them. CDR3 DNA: TGTGCCAGCATCCCTCAGGGTTCTGGGGCCAACGTCCTGACTTTC. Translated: CASIPQGSGANVLTF.

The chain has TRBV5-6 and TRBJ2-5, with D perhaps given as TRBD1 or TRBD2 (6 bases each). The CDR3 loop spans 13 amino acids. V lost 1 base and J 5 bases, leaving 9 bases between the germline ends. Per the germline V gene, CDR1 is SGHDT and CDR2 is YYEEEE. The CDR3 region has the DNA TGTGCCAGCAGCTTGCGGGGGCCGGAGACCCAGTACTTC. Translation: CASSLRGPETQYF.

CDR3 in DNA: TGTGCCAGCAGCTTCGATTCTAAGGATTCACCCCTCCACTTT. This gives the protein CASSFDSKDSPLHF. The chain links TRBV9 to TRBJ1-6; D is uncertain. The V and J ends lost 4 bases and 8 bases respectively, with 13 bases between them. The CDR3 totals 14 residues. The germline CDR1 and CDR2 sequences are SGDLS and YYNGEE.

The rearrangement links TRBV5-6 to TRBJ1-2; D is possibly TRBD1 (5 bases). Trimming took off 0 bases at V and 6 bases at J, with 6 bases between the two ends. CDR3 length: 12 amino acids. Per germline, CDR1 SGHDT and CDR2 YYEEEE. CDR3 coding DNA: TGTGCCAGCAGCTTGGTGACAGATGGCTACACCTTC. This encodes CASSLVTDGYTF.